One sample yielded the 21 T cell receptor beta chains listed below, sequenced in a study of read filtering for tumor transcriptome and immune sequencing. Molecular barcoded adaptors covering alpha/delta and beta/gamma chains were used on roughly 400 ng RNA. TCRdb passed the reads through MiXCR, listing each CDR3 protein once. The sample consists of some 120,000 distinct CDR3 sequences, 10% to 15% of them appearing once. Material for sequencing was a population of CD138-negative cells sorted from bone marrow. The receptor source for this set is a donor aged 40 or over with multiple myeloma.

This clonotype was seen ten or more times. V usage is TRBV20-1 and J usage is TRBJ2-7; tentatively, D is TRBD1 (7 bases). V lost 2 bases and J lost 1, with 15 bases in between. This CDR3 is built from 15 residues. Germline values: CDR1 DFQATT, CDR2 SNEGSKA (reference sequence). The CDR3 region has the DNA TGCAGTGCTAGACCATCTGCGGGACAGTCCTACGAGCAGTACTTC. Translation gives CSARPSAGQSYEQYF.

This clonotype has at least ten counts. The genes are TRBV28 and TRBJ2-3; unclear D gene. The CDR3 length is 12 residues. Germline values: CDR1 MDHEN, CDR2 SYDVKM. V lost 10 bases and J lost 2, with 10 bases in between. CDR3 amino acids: CATTSYTDTQYF. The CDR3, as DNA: TGTGCCACAACATCCTACACAGATACGCAGTATTTT.

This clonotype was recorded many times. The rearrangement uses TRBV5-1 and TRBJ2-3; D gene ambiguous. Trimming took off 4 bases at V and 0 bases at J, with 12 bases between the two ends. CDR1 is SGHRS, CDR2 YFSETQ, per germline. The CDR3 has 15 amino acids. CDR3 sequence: CASSPRLTSTDTQYF. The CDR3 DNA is TGCGCCAGCAGCCCGCGACTGACTAGCACAGATACGCAGTATTTT.

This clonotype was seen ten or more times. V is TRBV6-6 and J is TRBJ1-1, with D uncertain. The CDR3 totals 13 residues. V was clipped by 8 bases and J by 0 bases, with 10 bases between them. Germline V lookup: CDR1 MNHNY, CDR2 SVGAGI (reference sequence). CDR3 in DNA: TGTGCCAGCGGATCGGGTCTGAACACTGAAGCTTTCTTT. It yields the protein CASGSGLNTEAFF.

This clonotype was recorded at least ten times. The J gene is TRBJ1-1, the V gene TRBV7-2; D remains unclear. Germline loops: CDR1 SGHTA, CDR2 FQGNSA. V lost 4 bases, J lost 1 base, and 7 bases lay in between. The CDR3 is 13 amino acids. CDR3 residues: CASSWTENTEAFF. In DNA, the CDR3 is TGTGCCAGCAGCTGGACGGAGAACACTGAAGCTTTCTTT.

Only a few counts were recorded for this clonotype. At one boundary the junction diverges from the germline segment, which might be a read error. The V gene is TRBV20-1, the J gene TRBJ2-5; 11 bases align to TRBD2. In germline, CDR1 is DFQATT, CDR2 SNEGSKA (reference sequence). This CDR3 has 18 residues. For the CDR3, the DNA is TGCAGTGCTAGTCCCCCGGGACTAGCGGTTTCGTACCAAGGGACCCAGTACTTC. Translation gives CSASPPGLAVSYQGTQYF.

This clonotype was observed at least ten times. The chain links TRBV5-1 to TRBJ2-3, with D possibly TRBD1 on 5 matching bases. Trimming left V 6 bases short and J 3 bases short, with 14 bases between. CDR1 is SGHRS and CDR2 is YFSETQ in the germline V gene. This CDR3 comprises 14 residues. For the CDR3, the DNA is TGCGCCAGCACCGGATCCCGACAGACAGATACGCAGTATTTT. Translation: CASTGSRQTDTQYF.

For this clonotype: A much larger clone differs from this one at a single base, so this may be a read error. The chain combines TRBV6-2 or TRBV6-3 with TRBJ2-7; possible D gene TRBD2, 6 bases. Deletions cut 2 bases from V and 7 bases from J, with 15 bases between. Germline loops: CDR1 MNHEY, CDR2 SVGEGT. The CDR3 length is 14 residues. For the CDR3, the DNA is TGTGCCAGCAGTTACGTACTAGCTGGTGGGGAGCAGTACTTC. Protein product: CASSYVLAGGEQYF.

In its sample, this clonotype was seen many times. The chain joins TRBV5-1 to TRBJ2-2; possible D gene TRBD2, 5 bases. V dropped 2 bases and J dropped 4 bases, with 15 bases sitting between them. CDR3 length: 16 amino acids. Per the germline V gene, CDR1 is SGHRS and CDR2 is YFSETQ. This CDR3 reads CASSFSAVGSTGELFF. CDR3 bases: TGCGCCAGCAGCTTCTCAGCGGTTGGTAGCACCGGGGAGCTGTTTTTT.

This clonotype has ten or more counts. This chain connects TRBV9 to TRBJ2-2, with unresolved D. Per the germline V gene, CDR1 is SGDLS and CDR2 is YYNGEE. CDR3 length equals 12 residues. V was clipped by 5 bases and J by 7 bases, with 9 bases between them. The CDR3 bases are TGTGCCAGCAGACGGGTCGGCGGGGAGCTGTTTTTT. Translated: CASRRVGGELFF. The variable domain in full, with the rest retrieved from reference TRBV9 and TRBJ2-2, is DSGVTQTPKHLITATGQRVTLRCSPRSGDLSVYWYQQSLDQGLQFLIQYYNGEERAKGNILERFSAQQFPDLHSELNLSSLELGDSALYFCASRRVGGELFFGEGSRLTVL.

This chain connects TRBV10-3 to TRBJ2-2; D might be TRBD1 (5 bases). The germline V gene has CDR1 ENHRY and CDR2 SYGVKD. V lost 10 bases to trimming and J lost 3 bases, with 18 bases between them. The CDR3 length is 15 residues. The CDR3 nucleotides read TGTGCCAAGTTCCCGGGTCAGGGCGACACCGGGGAGCTGTTTTTT. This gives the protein CAKFPGQGDTGELFF.

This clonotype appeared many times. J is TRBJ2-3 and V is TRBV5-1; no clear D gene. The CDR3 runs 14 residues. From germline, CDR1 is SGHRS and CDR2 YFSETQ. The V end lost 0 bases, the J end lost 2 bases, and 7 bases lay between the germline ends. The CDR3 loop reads CASSLGQNTDTQYF. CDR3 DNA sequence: TGCGCCAGCAGCTTGGGTCAAAACACAGATACGCAGTATTTT.

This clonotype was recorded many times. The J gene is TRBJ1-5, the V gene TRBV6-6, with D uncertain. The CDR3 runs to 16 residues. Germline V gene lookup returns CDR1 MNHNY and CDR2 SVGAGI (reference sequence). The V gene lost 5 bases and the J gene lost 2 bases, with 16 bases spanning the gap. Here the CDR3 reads CASSQRPGEGNQPQHF. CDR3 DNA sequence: TGTGCCAGCAGTCAACGCCCCGGAGAGGGCAATCAGCCCCAGCATTTT.

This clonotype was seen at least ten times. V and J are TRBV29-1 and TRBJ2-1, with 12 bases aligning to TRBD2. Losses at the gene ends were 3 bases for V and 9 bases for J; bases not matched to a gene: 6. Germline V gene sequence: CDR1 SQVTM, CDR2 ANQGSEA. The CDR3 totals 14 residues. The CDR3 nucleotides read TGCAGCGTTGATCTAGCGGGAGGGGTAGGTGAGCAGTTCTTC. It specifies CSVDLAGGVGEQFF.

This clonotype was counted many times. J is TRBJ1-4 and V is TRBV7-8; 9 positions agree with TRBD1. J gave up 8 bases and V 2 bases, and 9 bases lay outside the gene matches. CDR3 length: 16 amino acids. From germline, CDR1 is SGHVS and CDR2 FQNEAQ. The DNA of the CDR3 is TGTGCCAGCAGCTTATATGAGTTAACAGGGGGCGAAAAACTGTTTTTT. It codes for CASSLYELTGGEKLFF.

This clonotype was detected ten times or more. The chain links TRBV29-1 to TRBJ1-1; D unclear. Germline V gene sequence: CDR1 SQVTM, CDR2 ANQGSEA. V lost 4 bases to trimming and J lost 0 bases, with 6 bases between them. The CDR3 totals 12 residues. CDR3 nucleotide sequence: TGCAGCGTTGTGAGGTTGAACACTGAAGCTTTCTTT. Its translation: CSVVRLNTEAFF.

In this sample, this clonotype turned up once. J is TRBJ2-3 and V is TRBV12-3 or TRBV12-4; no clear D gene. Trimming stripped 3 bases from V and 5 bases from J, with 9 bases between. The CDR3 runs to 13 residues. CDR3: CASSLEEKDTQYF. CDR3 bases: TGTGCCAGCAGTTTGGAAGAGAAAGATACGCAGTATTTT.

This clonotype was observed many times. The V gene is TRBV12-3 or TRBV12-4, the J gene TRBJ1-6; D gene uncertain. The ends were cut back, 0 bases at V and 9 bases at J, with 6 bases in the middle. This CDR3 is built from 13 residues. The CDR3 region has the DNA TGTGCCAGCAGTTTAGCAGGGTTTTCACCCCTCCACTTT. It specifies CASSLAGFSPLHF.

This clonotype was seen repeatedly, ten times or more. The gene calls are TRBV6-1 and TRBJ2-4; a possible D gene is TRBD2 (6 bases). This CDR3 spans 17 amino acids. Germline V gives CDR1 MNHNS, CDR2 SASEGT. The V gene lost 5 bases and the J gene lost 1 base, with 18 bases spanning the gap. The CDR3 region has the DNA TGTGCCAGCAGTTCCGGAGGGACGGAGTCGGCCAAAAACATTCAGTACTTC. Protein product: CASSSGGTESAKNIQYF.

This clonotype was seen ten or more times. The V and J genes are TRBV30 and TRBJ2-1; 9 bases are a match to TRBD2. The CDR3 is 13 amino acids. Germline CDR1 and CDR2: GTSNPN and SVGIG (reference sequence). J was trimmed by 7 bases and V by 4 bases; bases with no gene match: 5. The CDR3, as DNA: TGTGCCTGGACGGCTAGCGGGAAAAATGAGCAGTTCTTC. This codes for CAWTASGKNEQFF. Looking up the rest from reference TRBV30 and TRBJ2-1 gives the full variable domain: SQTIHQWPATLVQPVGSPLSLECTVEGTSNPNLYWYRQAAGRGLQLLFYSVGIGQISSEVPQNLSASRPQDRQFILSSKKLLLSDSGFYLCAWTASGKNEQFFGPGTRLTVL.

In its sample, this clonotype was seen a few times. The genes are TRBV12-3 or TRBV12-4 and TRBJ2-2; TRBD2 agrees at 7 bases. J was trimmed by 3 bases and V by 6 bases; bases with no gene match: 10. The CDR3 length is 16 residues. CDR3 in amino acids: CASSEGGGRDTGELFF. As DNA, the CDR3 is TGTGCCAGCAGCGAAGGCGGGGGTCGAGACACCGGGGAGCTGTTTTTT.